Following are 28 T cell receptor beta chains from one sample sequenced in a study of blood T cells in healthy people across ages (dated by TCRdb to 2015 to 2017). Libraries were made using 5' RACE. These reads were obtained on an Illumina HiSeq 2500. A second roughly 6 to 12 cycle PCR used a sample-barcoded 5' primer and a J-beta primer mix. The public sequencing data were trimmed at Q25 with fastp and processed into clonotypes with MiXCR by TCRdb, which kept only in-frame beta chains. Rows matching on CDR3 protein sequence are summarized as one entry with the most common DNA and genes. The table for this sample lists about 1.5 million distinct CDR3 sequences; roughly 45% of them were counted only once. The biggest ten clones account for roughly 7.9% of the sample. Sequenced input: blood. These receptors were collected from a woman under 30 in good health.

The chain recombines TRBV21-1 with TRBJ2-3; TRBD1 is the table's D call, not checked against the DNA. TRBV21-1 is assigned pseudogene status. This CDR3 contains 17 residues. CDR3 nucleotides: TGTGCCAGCAGCAGCCAAACTGGGGCCGGGAAGGCAGATACGCAGTATTTT. It encodes CASSSQTGAGKADTQYF.

The CDR3 sequence: CASSPGLAIFHEQFF. CDR3 nucleotides: TGTGCCAGCTCACCGGGACTAGCGATTTTCCATGAGCAGTTCTTC. The chain is built from TRBV18 and TRBJ2-1, with 10 bases identical to TRBD2. Looked up from germline, CDR1 is KGHSH and CDR2 is LQKENI. Trimming removed 3 bases from V and 8 bases from J; junction bases left unmatched: 7. The CDR3 extends over 15 amino acids.

This chain joins TRBV6-1 and TRBJ2-6; TRBD1 might be the D (5 bases). CDR1 and CDR2 from the germline V gene are MNHNS and SASEGT. The CDR3 loop spans 14 amino acids. V gave up 7 bases and J gave up 4 bases, with 11 bases separating them. CDR3 sequence reads: CASKGAAGANVLTF. CDR3 coding DNA: TGTGCCAGCAAAGGGGCGGCAGGGGCCAACGTCCTGACTTTC.

The chain recombines TRBV2 with TRBJ2-1, with 8 bases aligning to TRBD2. The CDR3 has 16 residues. CDR1 is SNHLY, CDR2 FYNNEI, per germline. V dropped 1 base and J dropped 7; count of bases not matched to a gene: 9. Here the CDR3 DNA reads TGTGCCAGCAGTGAAGGGGTAGCGGGGACTGGTAATGAGCAGTTCTTC. Translating gives CASSEGVAGTGNEQFF.

The chain is built from TRBV10-3 and TRBJ2-7; D is unclear. The CDR3 has 12 amino acids. CDR1 and CDR2 (germline): ENHRY, SYGVKD. Deletions cut 3 bases from V and 7 bases from J, with 10 bases between. In DNA, the CDR3 is TGTGCCATCAGTGACCCCGCTGGGGAGCAGTACTTC. Protein sequence: CAISDPAGEQYF.

In its sample, this clonotype was seen once. The rearrangement joins TRBV11-2 to TRBJ2-1; D may be TRBD1 (5 bases). TRBJ2-7 matches the DNA end more closely, so the J call is doubtful. The CDR3 consists of 15 residues. Germline values: CDR1 SGHAT, CDR2 FQNNGV. CDR3 region: CASSLGVGPGYEQYF. The DNA for the CDR3 is TGTGCCAGCAGCTTAGGGGTCGGGCCAGGGTACGAGCAGTACTTC.

V gene TRBV10-1 combines with J gene TRBJ2-5, with 7 positions matching TRBD1. The closer fit of TRBJ2-7 to the DNA end suggests the J call may be wrong. The CDR3 has 13 amino acids. The germline V gene encodes CDR1 WNHNN and CDR2 SYGVQD (reference sequence). CDR3 sequence reads: CASSEGTDFEQYF. Written as DNA, the CDR3 is TGCGCCAGCAGTGAAGGGACAGACTTCGAGCAGTACTTC.

This clonotype was seen a handful of times. The rearrangement joins TRBV28 to TRBJ2-3, with D possibly TRBD2 on 5 matching bases. Trimming removed 6 bases at V and 6 bases at J, with 19 bases between. CDR1 and CDR2 from the germline V gene are MDHEN and SYDVKM. CDR3 length: 15 residues. The CDR3 sequence is CASSPTSGVADTQYF. The CDR3 bases are TGTGCCAGCAGCCCCACTAGTGGGGTGGCGGATACGCAGTATTTT.

This clonotype was seen a few times. The chain employs TRBV6-2 or TRBV6-3 and TRBJ2-7; 8 nucleotides line up with TRBD2. Germline loops: CDR1 MNHEY, CDR2 SVGEGT. CDR3 size: 18 residues. The V and J ends lost 2 bases and 2 bases, in that order; junction bases with no gene match: 14. As DNA, the CDR3 is TGTGCCAGCAGTTACAATCCAGCGGGGGACTATCCGGCCTACGAGCAGTACTTC. It translates to CASSYNPAGDYPAYEQYF.

The genes are TRBV7-9 and TRBJ2-1; perhaps TRBD2 as D (6 bases). The germline V gene encodes CDR1 SEHNR and CDR2 FQNEAQ (reference sequence). CDR3 length: 14 residues. Trimming stripped 5 bases from V and 7 bases from J, with 15 bases between. DNA of the CDR3: TGTGCCAGCAGCCCGTGGGGGACTGCTAATGAGCAGTTCTTC. As protein: CASSPWGTANEQFF.

The table lists this clonotype with many counts. The rearrangement links TRBV6-2 or TRBV6-3 to TRBJ2-7; TRBD2 aligns across 8 bases. The CDR3 is made up of 16 amino acids. Trimming removed 6 bases from V and 3 bases from J; junction bases left unmatched: 13. The V gene's germline CDR1 is MNHEY and CDR2 SVGEGT. The CDR3 DNA follows: TGTGCCAGCAGCCGGGGGGGGCAGAAAATAAACTACGAGCAGTACTTC. Its translation is CASSRGGQKINYEQYF.

This clonotype has a handful of counts. The chain uses TRBV7-2 and TRBJ2-3; TRBD2 is a possible D gene (6 bases). V lost 4 bases, J lost 4 bases, and 6 bases lay in between. In germline, CDR1 is SGHTA, CDR2 FQGNSA. The CDR3 runs 12 residues. The chain's CDR3 is CASSWRADTQYF. The CDR3 DNA follows: TGTGCCAGCAGCTGGAGGGCAGATACGCAGTATTTT.

The V gene is TRBV20-1, the J gene TRBJ2-7; D is possibly TRBD1 (6 bases). The CDR3 runs to 12 residues. V lost 6 bases and J lost 4, with 13 bases in between. Germline assignment: CDR1 DFQATT and CDR2 SNEGSKA (reference sequence). The CDR3 DNA reads TGCAGTGCCCTAGAGGGGGAGTACGAGCAGTACTTC. Amino acids: CSALEGEYEQYF.

The V gene is TRBV9, the J gene TRBJ2-3, with TRBD2 matching 8 bases. This CDR3 contains 17 residues. V shed 0 bases and J 5 bases; nucleotides not matched to a gene: 11. CDR1 and CDR2 from the germline V gene are SGDLS and YYNGEE. DNA for the CDR3: TGTGCCAGCAGCGTAGGTAATAGCGGGATCACTAGAGATACGCAGTATTTT. It is translated as CASSVGNSGITRDTQYF.

The CDR3 DNA is TGCAGTGCTTCCCCTGGGTCCGGGACCTACGAGCAGTACTTC. Translation: CSASPGSGTYEQYF. This chain links TRBV20-1 with TRBJ2-7; D is possibly TRBD2 (5 bases). Trimming left V 5 bases short and J 2 bases short, with 16 bases between. The CDR3 runs to 14 residues. Germline CDR1 reads DFQATT; CDR2 reads SNEGSKA (reference sequence).

This rearrangement joins TRBV4-1 to TRBJ2-7; 9 positions agree with TRBD1. The J call may be wrong; the DNA end is better matched by TRBJ2-5. This CDR3 is 16 amino acids long. The germline V gene encodes CDR1 MGHRA and CDR2 YSYEKL. CDR3 residues: CASSQGWTGVLETQYF. The CDR3 nucleotides read TGCGCCAGCAGCCAAGGCTGGACAGGGGTCTTAGAGACCCAGTACTTC.

The chain combines TRBV4-2 with TRBJ2-7; 8 bases agree with TRBD2. This CDR3 spans 17 amino acids. Germline V gene data show CDR1 as LGHNA and CDR2 as YNFKEQ. Trimming took 1 base from V and 5 from J; bases not matched to a gene: 13. The CDR3 coding sequence is TGTGCCAGCAGCCAAGTGGGGGGAACTAGCGGTCCCAACGAGCAGTACTTC. Translated: CASSQVGGTSGPNEQYF.

Only a few counts were recorded for this clonotype. The V gene is TRBV29-1, the J gene TRBJ1-4, with D maybe TRBD1 (6 bases). The germline V and J ends were trimmed by 4 bases and 3 bases, with 15 bases remaining between them. CDR1 and CDR2 (germline): SQVTM, ANQGSEA. The CDR3 has 15 amino acids. The DNA of the CDR3 is TGCAGCGTTGCCCTTACAGGGACCGCTAATGAAAAACTGTTTTTT. Translating it yields CSVALTGTANEKLFF. The variable domain in full, completed from reference TRBV29-1 and TRBJ1-4, reads SAVISQKPSRDICQRGTSLTIQCQVDSQVTMMFWYRQQPGQSLTLIATANQGSEATYESGFVIDKFPISRPNLTFSTLTVSNMSPEDSSIYLCSVALTGTANEKLFFGSGTQLSVL.

This chain uses TRBV20-1 with TRBJ1-2; D is ambiguous. Germline V gene data show CDR1 as DFQATT and CDR2 as SNEGSKA (reference sequence). V lost 0 bases and J lost 4, with 12 bases in between. The CDR3 has 14 amino acids. In DNA form, the CDR3 reads TGCAGTGCTAGAGACGTGTCAGCGCCCTATGGCTACACCTTC. Protein product: CSARDVSAPYGYTF.

Here the CDR3 DNA reads TGTGCCAGCAGGGGAGACAGTTATTACGAGCAGTACTTC. Translating it yields CASRGDSYYEQYF. The chain carries TRBV27 and TRBJ2-7; the D gene could be TRBD1 or TRBD2 (5 bases each). The CDR3 is 13 residues long. Germline CDR1 MNHEY, CDR2 SMNVEV (reference sequence). The ends were cut back, 6 bases at V and 4 bases at J, with 13 bases in the middle.

This chain uses TRBV2 with TRBJ2-7; a weak D match, TRBD2 (6 bases). The V gene lost 0 bases and the J gene lost 3 bases, with 12 bases spanning the gap. The CDR3 sequence is 15 residues long. Germline V gene sequence: CDR1 SNHLY, CDR2 FYNNEI. The CDR3 protein is CASSEAPVTSYEQYF. The CDR3 DNA is TGTGCCAGCAGTGAAGCCCCCGTGACTAGCTACGAGCAGTACTTC.

The chain couples TRBV7-2 to TRBJ2-4, with D maybe TRBD2 (6 bases). The CDR3 loop spans 13 amino acids. V gave up 3 bases and J gave up 13 bases, with 16 bases separating them. Germline values: CDR1 SGHTA, CDR2 FQGNSA. The CDR3 loop reads CASSFGTEYGQYF. The CDR3 nucleotides read TGTGCCAGCAGCTTTGGGACTGAGTACGGGCAGTACTTC.

The gene calls are TRBV27 and TRBJ1-5, with D unresolved. Per germline, CDR1 MNHEY and CDR2 SMNVEV (reference sequence). V lost 6 bases and J 2 bases, leaving 11 bases between the germline ends. The CDR3 runs 14 residues. CDR3 loop: CASREGMGNQPQHF. CDR3 bases: TGTGCCAGCAGGGAGGGTATGGGCAATCAGCCCCAGCATTTT.

This chain uses TRBV27 with TRBJ2-4; tentatively, D is TRBD2 (5 bases). The last part of the DNA fits TRBJ2-7 better; the J call may be wrong. This CDR3 comprises 14 residues. The V gene's germline CDR1 is MNHEY and CDR2 SMNVEV (reference sequence). This CDR3 reads CASSFPGTRDEQYF. CDR3 sequence (DNA): TGTGCCAGCAGTTTCCCTGGCACTAGAGACGAGCAGTACTTC.

CDR3 residues: CASSPREAGVETQYF. In DNA form, the CDR3 reads TGCGCCAGCAGCCCCCGGGAAGCGGGAGTAGAGACCCAGTACTTC. This rearrangement joins TRBV4-1 to TRBJ2-5; 8 bases fit TRBD2. Trimming at V came to 4 bases and at J to 4 bases, leaving 8 bases not matched to a gene. This CDR3 region has 15 residues. Germline V gene lookup returns CDR1 MGHRA and CDR2 YSYEKL.

The V call is TRBV7-2, the J call TRBJ2-1; 7 nucleotides line up with TRBD2. The germline CDR1 and CDR2 sequences are SGHTA and FQGNSA. The junction had 19 bases not matched to a gene; V was cut back by 7 bases and J by 10 bases. This CDR3 has 16 amino acids. CDR3 nucleotides: TGTGCCAGCAATCCTCCGGGGGGAGGCCCTTTGAGGGAGCAGTTCTTC. It yields the protein CASNPPGGGPLREQFF.

The rearrangement links TRBV27 to TRBJ1-6; 11 bases line up with TRBD1. The germline gives CDR1 MNHEY, CDR2 SMNVEV (reference sequence). The V segment lost 5 bases and the J segment 10 bases; nucleotides outside the gene matches: 10. The CDR3 contains 16 residues. CDR3 nucleotides: TGTGCCAGCAGTGGCAGGACAGGGGGCTATGGATCACCCCTCCACTTT. Translating it yields CASSGRTGGYGSPLHF.

This chain links TRBV7-2 with TRBJ2-3, with TRBD2 matching over 14 bases. This CDR3 has 17 residues. CDR1 and CDR2 (germline): SGHTA, FQGNSA. J gave up 1 base and V 5 bases, and 5 bases lay outside the gene matches. The CDR3 DNA sequence: TGTGCCAGCAGCGAAATGGGACTAGCGGGGGGCACAGATACGCAGTATTTT. Translation: CASSEMGLAGGTDTQYF.